The present entry profiles one T cell receptor beta chain with its context. This CDR3 spans 14 amino acids. The V end was cut by 1 base, the J end by 4 bases, with 8 bases between. Germline loops: CDR1 LNHNV, CDR2 YYDKDF (reference sequence). The sample comes from a study of cytomegalovirus exposure and HLA in healthy donors. The PCR employed 60 Vbeta primers together with 13 Jbeta primers. This table comes from immunoSEQ multiplex PCR, and its TCRdb copy is limited to in-frame clones, with some not included. Counted here are more than 60,000 clones, around 77% occurring once; the ten biggest clones make up less than 5%.

The specimen sequenced was PBMCs. The source is a woman younger than 45 in good health and CMV-seronegative. V is TRBV15 and J is TRBJ1-3, with D possibly matching TRBD1 (5 bases). The CDR3 nucleotides are TGTGCCACCAGCAGAGGCCGGACAGGAAACACCATATATTTT. Its translation: CATSRGRTGNTIYF.